Sequencing of this T cell receptor (beta chain) was carried out in a study of CD8 T cells in Susac syndrome. RNA in amounts of about 0.5 to 1 ug was reverse transcribed with random hexamers. Amplification of TCR beta CDR3 used immunoSEQ multiplex PCR across 54 Vbeta and 13 Jbeta. TCRdb processed the immunoSEQ multiplex PCR reads anew with MiXCR; each CDR3 protein has one entry. Of roughly 200,000 distinct CDR3 sequences detected, roughly 94% appear once; the ten largest clones hold approximately 0.099%. Sequencing of TCR beta was performed on blood CD8+ and CD4+ T cells. The sample was CD4+ T cells from PBMCs. The TCR comes from a human donor with Susac syndrome.

Here the CDR3 reads CASSQGQGAIGELFF. For the CDR3, the DNA is TGTGCCAGCAGCCAAGGACAGGGGGCGATCGGGGAGCTGTTTTTT. The chain is built from TRBV3-1 and TRBJ2-2; 10 bases are a match to TRBD1. Germline V lookup: CDR1 LGHDT, CDR2 YNNKEL (reference sequence). The length of the CDR3 is 15 residues. The trim removed 1 base at V and 7 bases at J, leaving 3 bases unmatched.